This TCR beta chain was captured in a study of T cell repertoires in cytomegalovirus infection. Whole-study context: From public TCR beta signatures came an indication of both CMV infection and matching HLA type.

TCRdb reprocessed the reads with MiXCR, giving one entry per CDR3 protein. The table records 200,000 to 300,000 distinct CDR3 sequences, roughly 9% of them present only once. There are many counts of this clonotype. Its specificity is unknown. Findings and caveats of the study: People with CMV and the relevant HLA were identified by cumulative public TCR beta family frequency. It was HLA-C-restricted CMV-specific TCR beta clonotypes that dominated the response ex vivo.

The V gene lost 7 bases and the J gene lost 2 bases, with 14 bases spanning the gap. Germline V gene sequence: CDR1 SGHTA, CDR2 FQGNSA. The CDR3 consists of 15 residues. This sequence joins TRBV7-2 and TRBJ2-2; D perhaps matches TRBD1 (6 bases). The sequenced sample was PBMCs. The source of this sequence is a human donor in good health (CMV status not recorded). Some clones in this sample may be carry-over from other donors' samples. The CDR3 region has the DNA TGTGCCAGCAACCCGACAGGACTCAACACCGGGGAGCTGTTTTTT. It specifies CASNPTGLNTGELFF.